The 32 T cell receptor beta chains reported below all come from one sample, sequenced in a study of cytomegalovirus exposure and HLA in healthy donors. Using immunoSEQ multiplex PCR, the repertoire was profiled, and TCRdb retains in-frame clones only, with some absent. The top ten hold roughly 1.4% of the sample, which has about 130,000 clones, almost 90% seen once. The sequenced material came from PBMCs. Source of these receptors: a man under 40 in good health and CMV-seronegative.

This chain connects TRBV19 to TRBJ1-1; a weak D match, TRBD1 (6 bases). The ends were cut back, 3 bases at V and 3 bases at J, with 17 bases in the middle. CDR1 is LNHDA, CDR2 SQIVND, per germline (reference sequence). The CDR3 totals 16 residues. Here the CDR3 reads CASSIIGTTVDTEAFF. The CDR3 region has the DNA TGTGCCAGTAGTATCATTGGGACAACCGTCGACACTGAAGCTTTCTTT.

The chain is built from TRBV29-1 and TRBJ2-7; 12 bases agree with TRBD1. CDR1 SQVTM and CDR2 ANQGSEA come from the germline V gene. This CDR3 contains 16 residues. After removal of 4 bases from V and 3 bases from J, the junction contained 10 bases not matched to a gene. CDR3 DNA: TGCAGCGTTGTTCGAGGGGACAGGGGGCCCGACTACGAGCAGTACTTC. This encodes CSVVRGDRGPDYEQYF.

This clone was recorded once. V gene TRBV29-1 combines with J gene TRBJ2-1, with TRBD2 identical over 10 bases. This CDR3 has 13 residues. V gave up 4 bases and J gave up 8 bases; unmatched junction bases: 5. Germline-derived CDR1 and CDR2 are SQVTM and ANQGSEA. CDR3 DNA: TGCAGCGTTGGGGGGCTAGCGGGAGATGAGCAGTTCTTC. It specifies CSVGGLAGDEQFF.

The J gene is TRBJ2-7, the V gene TRBV5-4, with 8 bases lining up with TRBD2. CDR3 length: 14 amino acids. The germline gives CDR1 SGHNT, CDR2 YYREEE (reference sequence). J was trimmed by 3 bases and V by 5 bases; bases with no gene match: 7. The CDR3 DNA is TGTGCCAGCAGTTCCGGGGGGGGAGGCTACGAGCAGTACTTC. Protein: CASSSGGGGYEQYF.

This rearrangement joins TRBV6-5 to TRBJ1-5; 9 bases match TRBD1. The CDR3 runs to 15 residues. The germline V gene has CDR1 MNHEY and CDR2 SVGAGI. V shed 5 bases and J 2 bases; nucleotides not matched to a gene: 4. The DNA of the CDR3 is TGTGCCAGCAGTCGGACAGGGGACGGCAATCAGCCCCAGCATTTT. It yields the protein CASSRTGDGNQPQHF.

The V call is TRBV7-9, the J call TRBJ2-7; a weak D match, TRBD1 (7 bases). The CDR3 loop spans 15 amino acids. Between the trimmed V and J ends, which lost 1 base and 3 bases, there was a span of 13 bases. CDR1 SEHNR and CDR2 FQNEAQ come from the germline V gene (reference sequence). CDR3: CASSLGRGLNYEQYF. The CDR3 nucleotides are TGTGCCAGCAGCTTAGGGAGGGGGCTTAACTACGAGCAGTACTTC.

This clone was seen a handful of times. The chain uses TRBV4-3 and TRBJ2-1; D not resolved. CDR1 is LGHNA, CDR2 YSLEER, per germline. The CDR3 is 16 amino acids. V was clipped by 0 bases and J by 4 bases, with 13 bases between them. The CDR3 reads CASSQDNSPRYNEQFF. The DNA of the CDR3 is TGCGCCAGCAGCCAAGATAACAGTCCCCGGTACAATGAGCAGTTCTTC.

CDR3 coding DNA: TGTGCCATCAGTGACAGGGTTGGCGGCGAGACCCAGTACTTC. Its protein is CAISDRVGGETQYF. The chain recombines TRBV10-3 with TRBJ2-5; TRBD1 might be the D (5 bases). The CDR3 loop spans 14 amino acids. The germline V gene encodes CDR1 ENHRY and CDR2 SYGVKD. Deletions cut 3 bases from V and 5 bases from J, with 13 bases between.

The chain is built from TRBV6-6 and TRBJ2-1, with 9 bases matching TRBD2. Trimming removed 4 bases from V and 1 base from J; junction bases left unmatched: 5. The germline CDR1 and CDR2 sequences are MNHNY and SVGAGI (reference sequence). The CDR3 sequence is 16 residues long. The CDR3 coding sequence is TGTGCCAGCAGTTCCGGTCTAGCGGGATCCTACAATGAGCAGTTCTTC. It yields the protein CASSSGLAGSYNEQFF.

V usage is TRBV6-5 and J usage is TRBJ2-7; maybe TRBD2 (6 bases). Trimming stripped 2 bases from V and 5 bases from J, with 13 bases between. Germline V gives CDR1 MNHEY, CDR2 SVGAGI. This CDR3 region has 14 residues. The CDR3 spells CASSYRGPGDEQYF. As DNA, the CDR3 is TGTGCCAGCAGTTACCGGGGACCGGGAGACGAGCAGTACTTC.

The chain employs TRBV19 and TRBJ2-1, with 7 bases lining up with TRBD2. V gave up 5 bases and J gave up 5 bases; unmatched junction bases: 12. This CDR3 spans 16 amino acids. In germline, CDR1 is LNHDA, CDR2 SQIVND (reference sequence). CDR3 sequence reads: CASSRQLGAGNNEQFF. In DNA form, the CDR3 reads TGTGCCAGTAGTCGCCAACTAGGAGCGGGGAACAATGAGCAGTTCTTC.

The chain uses TRBV11-3 and TRBJ2-2; the match to TRBD2 covers 12 bases. J lost 2 bases, V lost 5 bases, and 12 bases had no gene match. Germline CDR1 and CDR2: SGHNT and YENEEA. The CDR3 sequence is 19 residues long. CDR3 region: CASSGDAGTSGPNTGELFF. The CDR3, as DNA: TGTGCCAGCAGCGGCGACGCCGGGACTAGCGGGCCCAACACCGGGGAGCTGTTTTTT.

The chain uses TRBV5-5 and TRBJ2-7; TRBD1 matches at 7 bases. Per the germline V gene, CDR1 is SGHKS and CDR2 is YYEKEE (reference sequence). V trimming: 5 bases; J trimming: 1 base; junction bases outside the gene matches: 9. The CDR3 sequence is 15 residues long. Here the CDR3 reads CASRATGLGSYEQYF. The CDR3 DNA is TGTGCCAGCAGGGCGACAGGGCTAGGGTCCTACGAGCAGTACTTC.

In its sample, this clone was seen once. The rearrangement links TRBV27 to TRBJ1-1; TRBD1 is a possible D gene (6 bases). Looked up from germline, CDR1 is MNHEY and CDR2 is SMNVEV (reference sequence). The CDR3 spans 13 residues. V was pared by 9 bases and J by 5 bases, with 16 bases between. The DNA for the CDR3 is TGTGCCAGTTCCTACGGGACACGGACTGAAGCTTTCTTT. Translated: CASSYGTRTEAFF.

The V gene is TRBV7-2, the J gene TRBJ2-7; no firm D call. V was pared by 1 base and J by 2 bases, with 9 bases between. From germline, CDR1 is SGHTA and CDR2 FQGNSA. The CDR3 covers 14 residues. CDR3 residues: CASSLDVGPYEQYF. The CDR3 region has the DNA TGTGCCAGCAGCTTAGATGTGGGCCCCTACGAGCAGTACTTC.

The CDR3 protein is CASMTSGSIPYEQYF. In DNA form, the CDR3 reads TGTGCCAGTATGACTAGCGGGAGCATTCCCTACGAGCAGTACTTC. The rearrangement joins TRBV19 to TRBJ2-7; 12 bases match TRBD2. This CDR3 has 15 residues. V lost 7 bases and J lost 2; bases outside the gene matches: 6. Germline V gene sequence: CDR1 LNHDA, CDR2 SQIVND (reference sequence).

The chain couples TRBV4-1 to TRBJ1-4, with unresolved D. This CDR3 contains 14 residues. V lost 1 base and J lost 8, with 11 bases in between. Germline V lookup: CDR1 MGHRA, CDR2 YSYEKL. The CDR3 here is CASSQGREREKLFF. The CDR3 DNA follows: TGCGCCAGCAGCCAAGGTCGCGAACGGGAAAAACTGTTTTTT.

The chain recombines TRBV6-1 with TRBJ1-5, with D unresolved. V was cut by 5 bases and J by 3 bases, with 8 bases left in between. This CDR3 has 13 residues. Per the germline V gene, CDR1 is MNHNS and CDR2 is SASEGT. In DNA, the CDR3 is TGTGCCAGCAGTTCCCAGGACAATCAGCCCCAGCATTTT. Encoded protein: CASSSQDNQPQHF.

The chain employs TRBV7-6 and TRBJ2-5; 8 bases align to TRBD2. Trimming removed 2 bases from V and 2 bases from J; junction bases left unmatched: 4. The CDR3 is 15 residues long. Germline CDR1 and CDR2: SGHVS and FNYEAQ. This CDR3 is CASSLILAVQETQYF. The DNA for the CDR3 is TGTGCCAGCAGCTTAATACTAGCGGTACAAGAGACCCAGTACTTC.

This sequence joins TRBV19 and TRBJ2-7, with 11 bases lining up with TRBD2. The trim removed 9 bases at V and 4 bases at J, leaving 5 bases unmatched. CDR1 is LNHDA, CDR2 SQIVND, per germline (reference sequence). The CDR3 consists of 13 residues. As DNA, the CDR3 is TGTGCCAGCCAACTAGCGGGAGCGTACGAGCAGTACTTC. This translates into CASQLAGAYEQYF.

The chain employs TRBV6-5 and TRBJ2-7; 9 bases align to TRBD2. Trimming cost V 2 bases and J 1 base; bases outside gene matches: 3. This CDR3 comprises 15 residues. The germline V gene has CDR1 MNHEY and CDR2 SVGAGI. CDR3 DNA sequence: TGTGCCAGCAGTTACGGGACTAGCTTTTCCTACGAGCAGTACTTC. Amino acid sequence: CASSYGTSFSYEQYF.

V usage is TRBV4-1 and J usage is TRBJ1-2; D call uncertain. Germline CDR1 MGHRA, CDR2 YSYEKL. CDR3 length: 11 residues. V was cut by 8 bases and J by 7 bases, with 11 bases left in between. CDR3 loop: CASLSGSGYTF. CDR3 nucleotides: TGCGCCAGCTTATCAGGAAGTGGCTACACCTTC.

This clone was observed a single time. The chain recombines TRBV6-6 with TRBJ2-7; the match to TRBD2 covers 7 bases. In germline, CDR1 is MNHNY, CDR2 SVGAGI (reference sequence). The CDR3 length is 15 residues. The ends lost 6 bases at V and 0 bases at J; junction bases unmatched: 8. The CDR3 nucleotides read TGTGCCAGCAGCAACGGGGGGTCCGCCTCCTACGAGCAGTACTTC. This gives the protein CASSNGGSASYEQYF.

The V call is TRBV28, the J call TRBJ2-2; maybe TRBD2 (6 bases). Looked up from germline, CDR1 is MDHEN and CDR2 is SYDVKM. Trimming left V 2 bases short and J 3 bases short, with 10 bases between. This CDR3 spans 15 amino acids. As DNA, the CDR3 is TGTGCCAGCAGTTTAAGGGGCGGGGACACCGGGGAGCTGTTTTTT. Its protein is CASSLRGGDTGELFF.

The chain's CDR3 is CASARGGNTEAFF. CDR3 sequence (DNA): TGTGCCAGCGCCCGGGGTGGGAACACTGAAGCTTTCTTT. The chain employs TRBV19 and TRBJ1-1, with unresolved D. The germline V and J ends were trimmed by 9 bases and 1 base, with 12 bases remaining between them. Germline V lookup: CDR1 LNHDA, CDR2 SQIVND (reference sequence). The CDR3 covers 13 residues.

The chain has TRBV4-2 and TRBJ2-1; TRBD2 matches at 8 bases. CDR3 length equals 14 residues. The V gene end was trimmed by 6 bases and the J gene end by 9 bases; junction bases not matched to a gene: 10. CDR1 is LGHNA and CDR2 is YNFKEQ in the germline V gene. The CDR3 region is CASSVAGTGGEQFF. The CDR3, as DNA: TGTGCCAGCAGTGTAGCGGGAACGGGGGGTGAGCAGTTCTTC.

The chain recombines TRBV5-4 with TRBJ2-7; 9 bases match TRBD1. V dropped 3 bases and J dropped 4; count of bases not matched to a gene: 8. The germline V gene has CDR1 SGHNT and CDR2 YYREEE (reference sequence). This CDR3 is 15 amino acids long. CDR3 loop: CASSYTPGQGYEQYF. The CDR3 region has the DNA TGTGCCAGCAGCTATACTCCGGGACAGGGTTACGAGCAGTACTTC.

The chain joins TRBV6-5 to TRBJ2-2; 7 positions match TRBD2. Germline CDR1 is MNHEY and CDR2 is SVGAGI. V gave up 9 bases and J gave up 4 bases; unmatched junction bases: 5. This CDR3 is 13 amino acids long. The CDR3 coding sequence is TGTGCCAGTCGGGACTACCTCACCGGGGAGCTGTTTTTT. It codes for CASRDYLTGELFF.

The CDR3, as DNA: TGTGCCAGCAGCCCGTACCGGGGGGCCTCCTACGAGCAGTACTTC. As protein: CASSPYRGASYEQYF. The V and J genes are TRBV7-2 and TRBJ2-7, with D perhaps matching TRBD2 (7 bases). Germline values: CDR1 SGHTA, CDR2 FQGNSA. V shed 5 bases and J shed 0 bases, with 14 bases lying between them. The CDR3 is 15 amino acids.

The chain employs TRBV27 and TRBJ1-1; D is unresolved. The germline V gene has CDR1 MNHEY and CDR2 SMNVEV (reference sequence). Trimming removed 4 bases at V and 3 bases at J, with 15 bases between. CDR3 length equals 15 residues. CDR3 coding DNA: TGTGCCAGCAGTTCACTCGGCGGATACTACACTGAAGCTTTCTTT. Its protein is CASSSLGGYYTEAFF.

This clone was seen just once. V and J are TRBV18 and TRBJ1-2; TRBD1 is a possible D gene (5 bases). Trimming pared 8 bases from V and 6 bases from J, leaving 19 bases between. The CDR3 covers 14 residues. Germline lookup yields CDR1 KGHSH and CDR2 LQKENI. The CDR3 loop reads CASTPTGVRDGYTF. The DNA of the CDR3 is TGTGCCAGCACCCCGACGGGAGTCAGGGATGGCTACACCTTC. The full variable domain, completed using reference TRBV18 and TRBJ1-2, is NAGVMQNPRHLVRRRGQEARLRCSPMKGHSHVYWYRQLPEEGLKFMVYLQKENIIDESGMPKERFSAEFPKEGPSILRIQQVVRGDSAAYFCASTPTGVRDGYTFGSGTRLTVV.

The rearrangement links TRBV27 to TRBJ2-7; 9 bases line up with TRBD2. V was pared by 6 bases and J by 1 base, with 4 bases of the junction left unmatched. This CDR3 is built from 14 residues. Germline loops: CDR1 MNHEY, CDR2 SMNVEV (reference sequence). The CDR3 here is CASRISGSSYEQYF. The CDR3 bases are TGTGCCAGCAGGATTAGCGGGAGTTCCTACGAGCAGTACTTC.